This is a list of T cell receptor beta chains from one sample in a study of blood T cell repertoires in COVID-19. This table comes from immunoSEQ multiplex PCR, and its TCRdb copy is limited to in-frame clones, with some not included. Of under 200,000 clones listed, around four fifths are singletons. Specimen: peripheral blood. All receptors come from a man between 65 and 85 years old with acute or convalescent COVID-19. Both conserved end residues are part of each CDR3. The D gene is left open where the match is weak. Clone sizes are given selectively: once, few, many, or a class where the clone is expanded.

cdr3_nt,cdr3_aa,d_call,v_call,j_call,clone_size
TGTGCCAGCAGCCTCGCCAGGGGGCGCGGTTACGAGCAGTACTTC,CASSLARGRGYEQYF,TRBD1,TRBV7-3,TRBJ2-7,.
TGTGCCATCAGTGAGACAGGGTTGGTCACTGAAGCTTTCTTT,CAISETGLVTEAFF,.,TRBV10-3,TRBJ1-1,.
TGTGCCAGCAGCCAGGACAGCTACGAGCAGTACTTC,CASSQDSYEQYF,.,TRBV11-2,TRBJ2-7,.
TGTGCCAGCAGTTCCGGCGGGGGGAATGAGCAGTTCTTC,CASSSGGGNEQFF,TRBD2,TRBV12-3/TRBV12-4,TRBJ2-1,.
TGTGCCAGCAACCGCCTGGGAGGCTATGGCTACACCTTC,CASNRLGGYGYTF,.,TRBV28,TRBJ1-2,.
TGTGCCAGCAGTTTAGGGGCGCTTCAGGTAAAGGAAGCTTTCTTT,CASSLGALQVKEAFF,.,TRBV27,TRBJ1-1,.
TGTGCCGCCAAGGACAGGGTTGGCAATCAGCCCCAGCATTTT,CAAKDRVGNQPQHF,TRBD1,TRBV19,TRBJ1-5,.
TGCAGCGCTGGCACGGAACTAGCGGGGGCTCTTTTCCGCGTCAAGAAACCCATCGATACGCAGTATTTT,CSAGTELAGALFRVKKPIDTQYF,TRBD2,TRBV29-1,TRBJ2-3,.
TGTGCCAGCAGTTTAAACAGGGGGTACGAGCAGTACTTC,CASSLNRGYEQYF,TRBD1,TRBV12-3/TRBV12-4,TRBJ2-7,.
TGCAGTGCTAGTTTACAGGGGAATGAAAAACTGTTTTTT,CSASLQGNEKLFF,TRBD1,TRBV20-1,TRBJ1-4,.
TGTGCCAGTAGTATAGGACTAGATGGCTCCTACAATGAGCAGTTCTTC,CASSIGLDGSYNEQFF,.,TRBV19,TRBJ2-1,.
TGCGCCAGCAGCCCGGGACAGGGGGCAGGCACTGAAGCTTTCTTT,CASSPGQGAGTEAFF,TRBD1,TRBV5-1,TRBJ1-1,.
TGTGCCAGCAGCTTGGGACTAGCGGGGGGTGAGACCCAGTACTTC,CASSLGLAGGETQYF,TRBD2,TRBV5-4,TRBJ2-5,.
TGCGCCAGCAGCTTGAGCTCTACAGGGTATGTTCCGAACACTGAAGCTTTCTTT,CASSLSSTGYVPNTEAFF,.,TRBV5-1,TRBJ1-1,.
TGTGCCAGTAGGTTGAGACAGGGCGGTCAGCCCCAGCATTTT,CASRLRQGGQPQHF,TRBD1,TRBV19,TRBJ1-5,few
TGTGCCAGCAGTGATCTTGGACAAACTGAAGCTTTCTTT,CASSDLGQTEAFF,.,TRBV6-1,TRBJ1-1,.
TGTGCCACCAGCAGGAGGGGACTAGCTGGTTACGAGCAGTACTTC,CATSRRGLAGYEQYF,TRBD2,TRBV15,TRBJ2-7,.
TGTGCCAGCAAACTGGGGACAGGGGGCTTGTACGAGCAGTACTTC,CASKLGTGGLYEQYF,TRBD1,TRBV28,TRBJ2-7,.
TGTGCCAGCACACTAGGGCGGCACTTCCGAGCAAATATGAACACTGAAGCTTTCTTT,CASTLGRHFRANMNTEAFF,.,TRBV28,TRBJ1-1,.
TGTGCCAGCAGCTTAATGAGGGTTCCCCTCTACGAGCAGTACTTC,CASSLMRVPLYEQYF,.,TRBV7-8,TRBJ2-7,.
TGTGCCAGCAGCGTAGGTGGCTCGTCTGGAAACACCATATATTTT,CASSVGGSSGNTIYF,.,TRBV9,TRBJ1-3,.
TGTGCCAGCAGCTTAGCTTCCAAAATGGAGCAGTACTTC,CASSLASKMEQYF,.,TRBV7-2,TRBJ2-7,few
TGTGCCAGCAATGGGATACAGGGGAATCAGCCCCAGCATTTT,CASNGIQGNQPQHF,TRBD1,TRBV2,TRBJ1-5,.
TGTGCCAGCAGCTTGGCCCCGGTGGGACAGGGGGAAGAAAAACTGTTTTTT,CASSLAPVGQGEEKLFF,TRBD1,TRBV5-4,TRBJ1-4,.
TGTGCCAGCAGCCCCCCCGGGGTAGCGGGATACAATGAGCAGTTCTTC,CASSPPGVAGYNEQFF,TRBD2,TRBV7-6,TRBJ2-1,.
TGTGCCAGCAGCCAAGATGATCTGGCAGCGGGGGAGACCCAGTACTTC,CASSQDDLAAGETQYF,TRBD2,TRBV14,TRBJ2-5,once
TGTGCCAGTAGTAGAGGGATCTACAATGAGCAGTTCTTC,CASSRGIYNEQFF,.,TRBV19,TRBJ2-1,.
TGTGCCAGCAGTGAGGTACTAGTTAAGACTGATACGCAGTATTTT,CASSEVLVKTDTQYF,.,TRBV2,TRBJ2-3,.
TGTGCCAGCAGTTACCCCCTAGCGGGAGGCTCAAATGAGCAGTTCTTC,CASSYPLAGGSNEQFF,TRBD2,TRBV6-2/TRBV6-3,TRBJ2-1,.
TGTGCCAGCAGCTCTAGCGGGGGGATCTACAATGAGCAGTTCTTC,CASSSSGGIYNEQFF,TRBD2,TRBV11-2,TRBJ2-1,.
TGTGCCAGCAGTTTCTCCGGGACTAGCGGGAGGGGGGGGCGCTCCTACAATGAGCAGTTCTTC,CASSFSGTSGRGGRSYNEQFF,TRBD2,TRBV6-2/TRBV6-3,TRBJ2-1,.
TGTGCCAGCAGCTTAGGCAGGTCACCCCTCCACTTT,CASSLGRSPLHF,.,TRBV7-2,TRBJ1-6,.
TGTGCCAGCATACTAGCGGGAGAGGGTGAGCAGTTCTTC,CASILAGEGEQFF,TRBD2,TRBV2,TRBJ2-1,.
TGTGCCAGCAGCCCCCGGGGTAACGAAAAACTGTTTTTT,CASSPRGNEKLFF,.,TRBV14,TRBJ1-4,few
TGTGCCAGCACGATTCTCGGGGGACTAGCGGCCTACGAGCAGTACTTC,CASTILGGLAAYEQYF,TRBD2,TRBV6-6,TRBJ2-7,.
TGTGCCAGCAGCCGAGAGCGGAACCAAGAGACCCAGTACTTC,CASSRERNQETQYF,.,TRBV5-4,TRBJ2-5,few
TGCAGCGTTAGGATTCCAGCGGGAAACACCATATATTTT,CSVRIPAGNTIYF,.,TRBV29-1,TRBJ1-3,.
TGTGCCAGCAGCTTAGGAAACAGGGTGGACTATGGCTACACCTTC,CASSLGNRVDYGYTF,.,TRBV7-9,TRBJ1-2,.
TGCGCCAGCAGCTTGGGGGACAGGGATGGAAACACCATATATTTT,CASSLGDRDGNTIYF,TRBD1,TRBV5-1,TRBJ1-3,.
TGTGCTAGTGGTTCCACCGGGACAGTAGGTTTTAATGAAAAACTGTTTTTT,CASGSTGTVGFNEKLFF,TRBD1,TRBV12-5,TRBJ1-4,.
TGTGCCAGCAGCTTAGGGGGGGCCAAGAACACTGAAGCTTTCTTT,CASSLGGAKNTEAFF,.,TRBV13,TRBJ1-1,.
TGTGCCAGCGAACTACCAACGGGACTACCTGGGAATGAGCAGTTCTTC,CASELPTGLPGNEQFF,TRBD2,TRBV11-3,TRBJ2-1,.
TGTGCCAGCAGTTACTCGATGGGCGGGAGCTCCTACGAGCAGTACTTC,CASSYSMGGSSYEQYF,TRBD2,TRBV6-5,TRBJ2-7,once
TGCGCCAGCAAAATTCGCGGGAGGGCAAGGAATGAGCAGTTCTTC,CASKIRGRARNEQFF,TRBD2,TRBV10-1,TRBJ2-1,.
TGTGCTAGTGGTTTGGGGAGACTAGCGGGGTTGGACGAGCAGTACTTC,CASGLGRLAGLDEQYF,TRBD2,TRBV12-5,TRBJ2-7,.